Listed below are T cell receptor beta chains from one sample, sequenced in a study of blood T cell repertoires in COVID-19. Clones were read by immunoSEQ multiplex PCR, and TCRdb kept only the in-frame ones, dropping some. The sample consists of some 96,000 clones, around four fifths of them appearing once. Sequenced sample: peripheral blood. All receptors derive from a man aged 45-60 years with active or convalescent COVID-19. Both conserved end residues are part of each CDR3.

CASSVRGSSTDTQYF,TRBV9,TRBJ2-3
CASSPRDRRNSGNTIYF,TRBV9,TRBJ1-3
CAWARDRQETQYF,TRBV30,TRBJ2-5
CASSLAPSQETQYF,TRBV7-7,TRBJ2-5
CASSQGNYGYTF,TRBV4-1,TRBJ1-2
CATTSLGGETQYF,TRBV2,TRBJ2-5
CASSPGLALQYF,TRBV18,TRBJ2-7
CASSYQGQYKNTEAFF,TRBV6-5,TRBJ1-1
CASGLGTSGRRVQFF,TRBV12-5,TRBJ2-1
CARRHPGTQYF,TRBV27,TRBJ2-5
CASSQEEQGRYYEQYF,TRBV4-1,TRBJ2-7
CAISDTGANQPQHF,TRBV10-3,TRBJ1-5
CASSFRQDYGYTF,TRBV12-3/TRBV12-4,TRBJ1-2
CASSPGSGNSPLHF,TRBV27,TRBJ1-6
CASSHRGSGYGYTF,TRBV6-5,TRBJ1-2
CASSEGRGADNSPLHF,TRBV2,TRBJ1-6
CAWSRGQGLQYF,TRBV30,TRBJ2-7
CASSDEGLYSGNTIYF,TRBV10-2,TRBJ1-3
CAWSEGRLHNEQFF,TRBV30,TRBJ2-1
CATGEGRLESQPQHF,TRBV24-1,TRBJ1-5
CSVEATGRYEQYF,TRBV29-1,TRBJ2-7
CASTPGGSLAQPQHF,TRBV27,TRBJ1-5
CASKLKIYGYTF,TRBV2,TRBJ1-2
CASSLEGHRTGELFF,TRBV11-2,TRBJ2-2
CASSSRSGRETQYF,TRBV5-1,TRBJ2-5
CASSEFLDTQYF,TRBV2,TRBJ2-3
CASSPPGLESGEQYF,TRBV18,TRBJ2-7
CATSDTGAKNIQYF,TRBV24-1,TRBJ2-4
CASRSTGGPGNTIYF,TRBV27,TRBJ1-3
CAWSVAGGGETQYF,TRBV30,TRBJ2-5
CATSDLEAGGDTGELFF,TRBV24-1,TRBJ2-2
CASSQTSGNTGELFF,TRBV6-5,TRBJ2-2
CASSLPYTSGEETQYF,TRBV11-3,TRBJ2-5
CAWTRDTQGTLHF,TRBV30,TRBJ1-6
CASSLSGKDTQYF,TRBV12-3/TRBV12-4,TRBJ2-3
CASSGGQLVTDTQYF,TRBV27,TRBJ2-3
CASTWGGTYGYTF,TRBV6-5,TRBJ1-2
CASSSGTGGHQPQHF,TRBV27,TRBJ1-5
CARSLWGEGAKNIQYF,TRBV5-3,TRBJ2-4
CASSLVRDRLREFGEQYF,TRBV7-9,TRBJ2-7
CATSRALAGNQPQHF,TRBV15,TRBJ1-5
CASSSDRGKGVGYTF,TRBV19,TRBJ1-2
CASSLSTSGKETQYF,TRBV7-7,TRBJ2-5
CASSLSGTYQETQYF,TRBV5-1,TRBJ2-5
CASSPPTGSGNTIYF,TRBV13,TRBJ1-3
CASSIPLRTSGSTDTQYF,TRBV19,TRBJ2-3
CSIRLTGWEQYF,TRBV29-1,TRBJ2-7
CAWSTGVAGNTIYF,TRBV30,TRBJ1-3
CAMSYRENQPQHF,TRBV10-3,TRBJ1-5
CASSELATNEKLFF,TRBV2,TRBJ1-4
CASSPRDMNTEAFF,TRBV5-4,TRBJ1-1
CASSLDQLAGGYEQYF,TRBV5-1,TRBJ2-7
CASSSTGSTGELFF,TRBV7-8,TRBJ2-2
CASSQGTGTEAFF,TRBV14,TRBJ1-1
CASSPRQGYLGYGYTF,TRBV27,TRBJ1-2